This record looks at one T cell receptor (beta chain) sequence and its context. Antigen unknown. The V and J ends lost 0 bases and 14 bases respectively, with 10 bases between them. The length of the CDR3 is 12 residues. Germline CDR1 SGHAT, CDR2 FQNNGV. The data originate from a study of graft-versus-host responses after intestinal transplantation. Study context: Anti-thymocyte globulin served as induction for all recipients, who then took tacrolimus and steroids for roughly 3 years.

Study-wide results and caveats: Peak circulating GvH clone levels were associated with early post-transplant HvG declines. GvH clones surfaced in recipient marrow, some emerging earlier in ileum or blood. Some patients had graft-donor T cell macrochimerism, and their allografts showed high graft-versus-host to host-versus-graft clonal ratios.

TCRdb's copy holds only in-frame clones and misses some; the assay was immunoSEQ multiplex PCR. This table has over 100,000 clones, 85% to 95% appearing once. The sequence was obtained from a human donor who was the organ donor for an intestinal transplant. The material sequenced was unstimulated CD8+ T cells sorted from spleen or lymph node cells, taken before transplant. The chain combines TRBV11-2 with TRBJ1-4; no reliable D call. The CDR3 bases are TGTGCCAGCAGCTTAGATCGCCTAACGCTGTTTTTT. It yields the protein CASSLDRLTLFF.